This TCR beta chain originates from a study of T cell responses to AZD1222 COVID-19 vaccine. Study as a whole: Whether given at about 4 or about 12 weeks, second doses were pooled. Regarding the study as a whole: Spike was spanned by vaccine-associated CD4 TCRs, which were dominant at 160-218 and 743-854. Possibly, clonal diversity was underestimated; donors were largely white British and included more females. Repertoire collection took place solely once the T cell response had peaked.

A remark on this clone: Its specificity is not known.

CDR1 is MDHEN, CDR2 SYDVKM, per germline. V was pared by 3 bases and J by 1 base, with 12 bases between. CDR3 length: 15 amino acids. The assay was immunoSEQ multiplex PCR, and TCRdb's table has in-frame clones only and misses some. The sample includes 100,000 to 150,000 clones, around 93% of them seen just once. This chain connects TRBV28 to TRBJ1-2; D uncertain. The TCR originated in an adult in good health. The sample consisted of peripheral blood, taken on day 0 of AZD1222 vaccination. CDR3 nucleotide sequence: TGTGCCAGCAGTTTGGGGTTTGGGCTTAACTATGGCTACACCTTC. This translates into CASSLGFGLNYGYTF.